This TCR beta chain was documented in a study of blood T cell repertoires in COVID-19 (dated by TCRdb to the early 2020s). With regard to the full study: The collaborator samples originated in the United States, Italy and Spain and spanned the acute and convalescent phases of COVID-19. The dataset comprised deeply sampled blood TCRbeta repertoires from subjects exposed to, actively infected with, or recovered from COVID-19. A freely available public database, intended as a resource for researchers studying the immune response to SARS-CoV-2, is where the repertoires were released. The sample metadata nearly always contained a de-identified subject ID, COVID-19 status, age in years and sex. Where available, HLA class I and class II types were taken from metadata supplied by the sample provider and were not determined by assay-based typing. The material from the prospective study consisted of cDNA or gDNA derived from T cells, B-cell-depleted T cells, or PBMCs. The samples were drawn from two sources: the first 160 participants of the ongoing ImmuneRACE study, and 1,000 to 1,500 subjects contributed by 6 global collaborators. What the research found in general, with its limitations: The amount of clinical and demographic metadata varied by source and participant and was provided uncurated.

Collaborating institutions collected whole blood in K2EDTA tubes following their own protocols. For TCRbeta analysis, collaborators shipped samples as frozen whole blood, isolated PBMCs, or DNA extracted from either of those sample types. The CDR3 spans 15 residues, from the cysteine through the phenylalanine. Just CDR3 DNA is preserved here, 45 bases in frame from base 1. V sheds 3 bases and J sheds 2 bases, leaving 12 bases between their ends. The germline V gene specifies SGHRS as CDR1 and YFSETQ as CDR2. The immunoSEQ Assay, a bias-controlled multiplex PCR, was used to amplify TCRbeta CDR3 regions from genomic DNA. For the original study's pipeline: The number of nucleated cells in each sample was estimated from the amplification of reference gene primers within the assay. To quantify the absolute abundance of each unique TCRbeta CDR3 rearrangement, sequence reads were collapsed and filtered. For each sample, productive Simpson clonality was calculated by taking the square root of Simpson's diversity index across productive rearrangements. As stored in TCRdb, this immuneACCESS dataset retains in-frame rearrangements with V and J assigned. A fraction of the clones does not appear; measured against another copy, unresolved V genes explain less than half of the discrepancy, and the remainder lacks a known reason. The V and J calls and clone size come from that table; D and trimming were worked out from the DNA. The sample table lists 190,000 or so clones, about 87% of them with a count of one. 2.7% of the sample belongs to the ten largest clones.

To note about this clone: Its target antigen remains unknown. One base away there is no much larger clone; base qualities are not given.

The rearrangement joined TRBV5-1 to TRBJ1-3; no D gene can be assigned with confidence. The sample consisted of peripheral blood. This TCR was sampled from a middle-aged man with active or convalescent COVID-19. The DNA sequence is TGCGCCAGCAGCTCTGAGCCTTTACCTGGAAACACCATATATTTT. Its translation reads: CASSSEPLPGNTIYF.